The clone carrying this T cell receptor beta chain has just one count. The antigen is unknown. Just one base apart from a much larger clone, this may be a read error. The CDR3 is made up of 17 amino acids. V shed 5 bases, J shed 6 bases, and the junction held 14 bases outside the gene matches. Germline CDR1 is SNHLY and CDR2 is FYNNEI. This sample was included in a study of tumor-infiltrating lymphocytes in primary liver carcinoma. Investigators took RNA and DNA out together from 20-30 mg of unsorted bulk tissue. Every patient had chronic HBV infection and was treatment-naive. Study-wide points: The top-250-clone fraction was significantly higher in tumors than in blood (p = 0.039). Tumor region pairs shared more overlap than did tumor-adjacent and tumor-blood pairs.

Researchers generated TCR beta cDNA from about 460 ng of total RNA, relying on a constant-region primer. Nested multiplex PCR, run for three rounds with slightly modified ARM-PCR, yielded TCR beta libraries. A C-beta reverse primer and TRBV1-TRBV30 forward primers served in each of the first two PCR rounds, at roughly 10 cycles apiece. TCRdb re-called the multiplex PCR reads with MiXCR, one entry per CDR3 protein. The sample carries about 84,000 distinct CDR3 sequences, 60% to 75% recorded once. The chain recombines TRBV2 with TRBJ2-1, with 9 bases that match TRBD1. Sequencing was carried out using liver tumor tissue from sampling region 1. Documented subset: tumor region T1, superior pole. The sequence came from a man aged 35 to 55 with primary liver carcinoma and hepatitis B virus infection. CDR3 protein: CASSRGASGQGRNEQFF. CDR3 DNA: TGTGCCAGCAGTCGCGGGGCATCGGGACAGGGACGCAATGAGCAGTTCTTC. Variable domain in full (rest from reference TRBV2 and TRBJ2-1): EPEVTQTPSHQVTQMGQEVILRCVPISNHLYFYWYRQILGQKVEFLVSFYNNEISEKSEIFDDQFSVERPDGSNFTLKIRSTKLEDSAMYFCASSRGASGQGRNEQFFGPGTRLTVL.